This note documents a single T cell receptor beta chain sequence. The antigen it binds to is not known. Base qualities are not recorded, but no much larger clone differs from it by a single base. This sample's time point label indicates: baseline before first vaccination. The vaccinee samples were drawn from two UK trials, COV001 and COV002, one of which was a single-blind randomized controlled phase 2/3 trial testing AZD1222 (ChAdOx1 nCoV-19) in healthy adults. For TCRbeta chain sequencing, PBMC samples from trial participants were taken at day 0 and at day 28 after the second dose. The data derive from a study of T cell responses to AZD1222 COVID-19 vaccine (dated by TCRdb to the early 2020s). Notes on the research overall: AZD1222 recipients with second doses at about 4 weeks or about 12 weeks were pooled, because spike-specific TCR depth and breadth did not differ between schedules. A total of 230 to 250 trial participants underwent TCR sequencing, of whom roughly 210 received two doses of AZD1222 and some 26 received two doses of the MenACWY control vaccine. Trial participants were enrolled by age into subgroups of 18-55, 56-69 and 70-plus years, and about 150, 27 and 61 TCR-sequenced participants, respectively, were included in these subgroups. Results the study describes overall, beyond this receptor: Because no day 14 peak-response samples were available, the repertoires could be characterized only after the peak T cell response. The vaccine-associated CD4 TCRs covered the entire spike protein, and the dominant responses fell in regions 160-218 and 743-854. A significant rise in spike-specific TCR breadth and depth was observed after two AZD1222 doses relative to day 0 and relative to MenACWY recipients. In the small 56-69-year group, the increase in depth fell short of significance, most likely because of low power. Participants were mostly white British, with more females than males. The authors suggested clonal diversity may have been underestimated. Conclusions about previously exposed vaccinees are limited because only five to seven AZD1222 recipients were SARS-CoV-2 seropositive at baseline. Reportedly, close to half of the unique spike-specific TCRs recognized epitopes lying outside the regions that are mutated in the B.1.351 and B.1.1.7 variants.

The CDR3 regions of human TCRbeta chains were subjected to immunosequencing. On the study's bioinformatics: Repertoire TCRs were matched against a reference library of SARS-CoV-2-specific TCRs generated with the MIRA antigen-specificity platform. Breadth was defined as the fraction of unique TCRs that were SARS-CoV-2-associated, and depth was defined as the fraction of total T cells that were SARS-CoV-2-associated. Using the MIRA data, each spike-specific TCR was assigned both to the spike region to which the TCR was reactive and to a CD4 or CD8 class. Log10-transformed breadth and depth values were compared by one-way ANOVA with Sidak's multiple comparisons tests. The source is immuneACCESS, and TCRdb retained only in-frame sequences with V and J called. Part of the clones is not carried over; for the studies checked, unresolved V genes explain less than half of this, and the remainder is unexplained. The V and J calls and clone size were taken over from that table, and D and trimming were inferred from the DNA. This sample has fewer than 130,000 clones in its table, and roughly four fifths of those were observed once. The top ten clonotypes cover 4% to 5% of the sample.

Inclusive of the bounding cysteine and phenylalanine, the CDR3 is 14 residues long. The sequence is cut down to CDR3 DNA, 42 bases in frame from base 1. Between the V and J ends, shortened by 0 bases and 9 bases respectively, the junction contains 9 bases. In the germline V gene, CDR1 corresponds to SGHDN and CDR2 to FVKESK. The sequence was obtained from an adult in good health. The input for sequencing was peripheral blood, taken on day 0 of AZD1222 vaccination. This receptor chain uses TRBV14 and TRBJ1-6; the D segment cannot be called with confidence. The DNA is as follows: TGTGCCAGCAGCCAAGATTATTATTTTTCACCCCTCCACTTT. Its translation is CASSQDYYFSPLHF.